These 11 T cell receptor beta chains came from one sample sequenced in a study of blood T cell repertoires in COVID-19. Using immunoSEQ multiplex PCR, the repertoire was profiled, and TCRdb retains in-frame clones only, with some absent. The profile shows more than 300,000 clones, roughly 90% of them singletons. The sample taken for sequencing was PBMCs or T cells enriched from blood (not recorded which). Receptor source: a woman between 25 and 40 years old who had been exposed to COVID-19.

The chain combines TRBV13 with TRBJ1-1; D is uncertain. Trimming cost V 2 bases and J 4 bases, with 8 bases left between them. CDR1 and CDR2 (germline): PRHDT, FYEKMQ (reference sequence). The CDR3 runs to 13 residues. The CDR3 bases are TGTGCCAGCAGCTTAAATCCGGGCACTGAAGCTTTCTTT. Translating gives CASSLNPGTEAFF.

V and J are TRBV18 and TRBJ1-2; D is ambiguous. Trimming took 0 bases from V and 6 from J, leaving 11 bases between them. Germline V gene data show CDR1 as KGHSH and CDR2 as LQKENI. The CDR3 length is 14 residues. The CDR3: CASSPPSRVHGYTF. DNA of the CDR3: TGTGCCAGCTCACCACCGTCGAGGGTGCATGGCTACACCTTC.

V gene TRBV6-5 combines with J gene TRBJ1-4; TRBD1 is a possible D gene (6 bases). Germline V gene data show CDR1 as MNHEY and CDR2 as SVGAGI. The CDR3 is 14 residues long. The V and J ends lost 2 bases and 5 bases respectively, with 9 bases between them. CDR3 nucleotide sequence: TGTGCCAGCAGTTACGGGGGCCACAATGAAAAACTGTTTTTT. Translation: CASSYGGHNEKLFF.

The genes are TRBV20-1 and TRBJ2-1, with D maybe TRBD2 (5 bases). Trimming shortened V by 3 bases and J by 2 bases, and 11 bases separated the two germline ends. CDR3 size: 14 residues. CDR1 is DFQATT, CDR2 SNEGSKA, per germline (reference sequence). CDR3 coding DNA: TGCAGTGCTAGTTCGGGATCGACCTACAATGAGCAGTTCTTC. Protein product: CSASSGSTYNEQFF.

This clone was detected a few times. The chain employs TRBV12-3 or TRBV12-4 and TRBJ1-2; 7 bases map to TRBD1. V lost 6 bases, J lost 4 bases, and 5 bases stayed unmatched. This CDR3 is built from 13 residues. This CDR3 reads CASSPGQSYGYTF. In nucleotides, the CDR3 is TGTGCCAGCAGCCCGGGACAGTCCTATGGCTACACCTTC.

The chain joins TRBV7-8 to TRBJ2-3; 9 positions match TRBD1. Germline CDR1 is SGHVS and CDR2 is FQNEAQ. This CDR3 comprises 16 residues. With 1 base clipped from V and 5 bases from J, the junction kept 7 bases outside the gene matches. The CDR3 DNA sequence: TGTGCCAGCAGCTTAGGGGGGACAGGGTTTGGAGATACGCAGTATTTT. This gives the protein CASSLGGTGFGDTQYF.

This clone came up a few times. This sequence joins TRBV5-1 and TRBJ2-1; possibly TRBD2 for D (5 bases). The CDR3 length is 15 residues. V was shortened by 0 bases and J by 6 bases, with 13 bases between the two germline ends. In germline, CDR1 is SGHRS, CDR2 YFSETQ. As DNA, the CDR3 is TGCGCCAGCAGCTTGGACCCACGGGGTCCCAATGAGCAGTTCTTC. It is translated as CASSLDPRGPNEQFF.

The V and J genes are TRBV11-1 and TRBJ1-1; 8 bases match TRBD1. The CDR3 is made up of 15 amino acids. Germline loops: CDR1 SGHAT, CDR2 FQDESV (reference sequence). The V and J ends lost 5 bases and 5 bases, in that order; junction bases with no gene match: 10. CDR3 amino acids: CASSPGPGGATEAFF. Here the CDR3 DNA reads TGTGCCAGCAGCCCAGGCCCAGGGGGCGCGACTGAAGCTTTCTTT.

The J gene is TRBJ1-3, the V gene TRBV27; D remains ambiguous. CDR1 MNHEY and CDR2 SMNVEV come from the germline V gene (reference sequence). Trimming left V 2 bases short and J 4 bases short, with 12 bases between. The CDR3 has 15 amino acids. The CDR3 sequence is CASSLEGSAGNTIYF. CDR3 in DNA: TGTGCCAGCAGTTTAGAGGGATCTGCCGGAAACACCATATATTTT.

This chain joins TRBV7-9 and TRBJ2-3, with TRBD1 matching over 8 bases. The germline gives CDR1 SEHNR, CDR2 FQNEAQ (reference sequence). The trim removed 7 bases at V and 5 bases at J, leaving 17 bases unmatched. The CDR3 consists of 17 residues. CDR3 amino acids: CASNKAGGGIRGDTQYF. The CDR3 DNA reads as TGTGCCAGCAATAAAGCAGGGGGCGGGATCCGGGGAGATACGCAGTATTTT.

This chain's CDR3 is CASSRDRDNGYTF. CDR3 nucleotide sequence: TGTGCCAGCAGCCGGGACAGGGACAATGGCTACACCTTC. The chain joins TRBV12-3 or TRBV12-4 to TRBJ1-2, with 9 nucleotides matching TRBD1. V dropped 6 bases and J dropped 6; count of bases not matched to a gene: 5. The CDR3 contains 13 residues.